The entry below gives a single TCR beta chain sequence along with its context. Original analysis: Reference gene primer amplification gave nucleated cell count estimates. The repertoire was sequenced with immunoSEQ multiplex PCR; TCRdb's copy has only in-frame clones and lacks some. D and trimming were read from the DNA, whereas the V and J calls and clone size are those reported in that table. The sample lists some 80,000 clones, more than 70% seen once, with roughly 20% in the top ten. These data originate in a study of blood T cell repertoires in COVID-19. This TCR was recovered from a woman aged 80 or older in a cohort sampled during active or convalescent COVID-19. The sequenced sample consisted of peripheral blood.

CDR3 bases: TGTGCCAGCTCACCAAGCGTCTCTGGAAACACCATATATTTT. Encoded protein: CASSPSVSGNTIYF. The chain couples TRBV18 to TRBJ1-3; D not certain. V dropped 2 bases and J dropped 0 bases, with 5 bases sitting between them. CDR1 KGHSH and CDR2 LQKENI come from the germline V gene. The CDR3 loop spans 14 amino acids.